The text below deals with one TCR beta chain. Given a much more abundant clone one base away, this may be a read error. This entry is derived from a study of blood T cells in healthy people across ages. At least 5 micrograms of total RNA were extracted per sample. V trimming: 4 bases; J trimming: 11 bases; junction bases outside the gene matches: 15. CDR1 is DFQATT, CDR2 SNEGSKA, per germline (reference sequence). This CDR3 has 14 amino acids. Next came a second PCR, run for about 7 to 11 cycles, which used a sample-barcoded 5' primer along with a J-beta primer mix. Every individual sample yielded 2.5 million or more paired-end reads (each containing CDR3). TCRdb reprocessed the 5' RACE reads via MiXCR and lists one record per CDR3 protein. The sample records hundreds of thousands of distinct CDR3 sequences, about 30% being singletons.

The chain combines TRBV20-1 with TRBJ2-5, with 8 bases aligning to TRBD2. Sequenced material: blood. The TCR comes from a woman of 80 years or more in good health. The CDR3 DNA follows: TGCAGTGCTATCGGGGGGGGAAGTTTCAATGAGCAGTACTTC. Translating gives CSAIGGGSFNEQYF.